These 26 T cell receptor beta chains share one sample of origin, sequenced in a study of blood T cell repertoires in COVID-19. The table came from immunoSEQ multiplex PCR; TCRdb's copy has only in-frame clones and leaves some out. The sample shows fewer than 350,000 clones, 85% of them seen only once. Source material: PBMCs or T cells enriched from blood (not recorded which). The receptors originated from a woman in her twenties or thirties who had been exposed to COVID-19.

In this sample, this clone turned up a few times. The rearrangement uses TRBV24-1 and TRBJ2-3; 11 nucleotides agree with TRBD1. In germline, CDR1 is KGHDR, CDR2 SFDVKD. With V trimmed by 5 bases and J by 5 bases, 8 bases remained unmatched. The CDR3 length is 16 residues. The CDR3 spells CATSVGTGGFGDTQYF. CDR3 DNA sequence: TGTGCCACCAGTGTAGGGACAGGGGGTTTTGGAGATACGCAGTATTTT.

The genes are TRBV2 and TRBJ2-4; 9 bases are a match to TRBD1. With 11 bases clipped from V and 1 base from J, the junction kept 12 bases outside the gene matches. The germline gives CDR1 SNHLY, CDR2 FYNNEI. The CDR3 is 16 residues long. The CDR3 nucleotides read TGTGCCTCAGAACAGGGGGCGGACACGGCCAAAAACATTCAGTACTTC. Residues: CASEQGADTAKNIQYF. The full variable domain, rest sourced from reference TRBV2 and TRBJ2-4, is EPEVTQTPSHQVTQMGQEVILRCVPISNHLYFYWYRQILGQKVEFLVSFYNNEISEKSEIFDDQFSVERPDGSNFTLKIRSTKLEDSAMYFCASEQGADTAKNIQYFGAGTRLSVL.

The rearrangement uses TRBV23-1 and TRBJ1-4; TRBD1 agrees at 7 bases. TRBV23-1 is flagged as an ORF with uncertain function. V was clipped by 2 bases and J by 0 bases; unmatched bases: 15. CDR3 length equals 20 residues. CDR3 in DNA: TGCGCCAGCAGTCAACTGCAGGGACAGCCGAATTTTGCAACTAATGAAAAACTGTTTTTT. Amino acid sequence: CASSQLQGQPNFATNEKLFF.

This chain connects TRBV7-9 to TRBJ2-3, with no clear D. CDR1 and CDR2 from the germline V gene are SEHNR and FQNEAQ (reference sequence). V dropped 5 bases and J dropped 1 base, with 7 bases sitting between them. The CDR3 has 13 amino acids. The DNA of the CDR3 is TGTGCCAGCAGCCCCCGTCGCACAGATACGCAGTATTTT. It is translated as CASSPRRTDTQYF.

The CDR3 spells CASSQDWGGISYEQYF. The CDR3 DNA sequence: TGTGCCAGCAGCCAAGATTGGGGCGGGATCTCCTACGAGCAGTACTTC. This sequence joins TRBV3-1 (or the pseudogene TRBV3-2) and TRBJ2-7; a possible D gene is TRBD2 (6 bases). The CDR3 has 16 amino acids. V was pared by 0 bases and J by 0 bases, with 12 bases between. Germline V lookup: CDR1 LGHDT, CDR2 YNNKEL (reference sequence).

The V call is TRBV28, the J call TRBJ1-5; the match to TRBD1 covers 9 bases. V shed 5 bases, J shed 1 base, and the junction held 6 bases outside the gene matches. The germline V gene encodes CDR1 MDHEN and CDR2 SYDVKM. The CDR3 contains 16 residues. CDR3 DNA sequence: TGTGCCAGCAGTCCTAACGGACAGGGGAGCAATCAGCCCCAGCATTTT. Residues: CASSPNGQGSNQPQHF.

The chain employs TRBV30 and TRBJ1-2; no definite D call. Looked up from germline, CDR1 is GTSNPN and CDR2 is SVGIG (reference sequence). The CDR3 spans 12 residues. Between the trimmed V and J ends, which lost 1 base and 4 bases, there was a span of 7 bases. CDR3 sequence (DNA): TGTGCCTGGAGTGCGGGAACCTATGGCTACACCTTC. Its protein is CAWSAGTYGYTF.

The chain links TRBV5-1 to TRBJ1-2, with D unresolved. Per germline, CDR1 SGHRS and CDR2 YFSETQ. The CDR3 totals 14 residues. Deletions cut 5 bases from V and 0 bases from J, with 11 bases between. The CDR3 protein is CASSPRLANYGYTF. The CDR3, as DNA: TGCGCCAGCAGTCCCAGACTAGCTAACTATGGCTACACCTTC.

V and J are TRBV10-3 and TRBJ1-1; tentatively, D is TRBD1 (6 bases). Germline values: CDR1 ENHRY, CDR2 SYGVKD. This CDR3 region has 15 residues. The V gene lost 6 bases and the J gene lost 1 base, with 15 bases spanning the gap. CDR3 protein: CAISREGGANTEAFF. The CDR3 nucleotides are TGTGCCATCAGCCGGGAGGGGGGAGCGAACACTGAAGCTTTCTTT.

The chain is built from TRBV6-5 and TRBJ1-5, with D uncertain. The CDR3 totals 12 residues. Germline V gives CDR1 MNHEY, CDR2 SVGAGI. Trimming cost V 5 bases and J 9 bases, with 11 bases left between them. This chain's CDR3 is CASSPPRGPQHF. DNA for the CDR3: TGTGCCAGCAGTCCTCCCCGGGGGCCCCAGCATTTT.

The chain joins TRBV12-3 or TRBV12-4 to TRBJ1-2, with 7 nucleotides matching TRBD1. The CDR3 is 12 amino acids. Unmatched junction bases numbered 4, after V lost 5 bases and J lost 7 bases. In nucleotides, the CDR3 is TGTGCCAGCAGTGCGACAGGGCTTGGCTACACCTTC. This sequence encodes CASSATGLGYTF.

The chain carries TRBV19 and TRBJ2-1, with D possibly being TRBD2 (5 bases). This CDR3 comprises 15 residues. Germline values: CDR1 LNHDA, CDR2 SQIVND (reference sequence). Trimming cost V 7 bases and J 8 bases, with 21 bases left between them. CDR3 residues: CASIHTGNSLDEQFF. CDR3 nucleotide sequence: TGTGCCAGTATTCACACCGGGAACTCACTCGATGAGCAGTTCTTC.

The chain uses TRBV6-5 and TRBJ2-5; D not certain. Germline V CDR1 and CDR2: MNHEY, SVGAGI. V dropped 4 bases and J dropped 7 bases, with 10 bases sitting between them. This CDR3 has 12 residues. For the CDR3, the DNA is TGTGCCAGCAGTTTTGGTGCAGGGACCCAGTACTTC. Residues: CASSFGAGTQYF.

The CDR3: CASSVQGKGYNEQFF. DNA for the CDR3: TGTGCCAGCAGTGTACAGGGGAAAGGGTACAATGAGCAGTTCTTC. The chain couples TRBV3-1 (or the pseudogene TRBV3-2) to TRBJ2-1; 7 bases map to TRBD1. The CDR3 sequence is 15 residues long. Per germline, CDR1 LGHDT and CDR2 YNNKEL (reference sequence). V lost 6 bases to trimming and J lost 4 bases; unmatched junction nucleotides: 9.

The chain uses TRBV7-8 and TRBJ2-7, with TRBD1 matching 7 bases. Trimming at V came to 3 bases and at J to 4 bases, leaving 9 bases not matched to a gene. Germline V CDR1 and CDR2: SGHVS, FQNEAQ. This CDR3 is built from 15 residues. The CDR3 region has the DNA TGTGCCAGCAGCTTCTTCCCGGGACAGAAGTACGAGCAGTACTTC. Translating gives CASSFFPGQKYEQYF. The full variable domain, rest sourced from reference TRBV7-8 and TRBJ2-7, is GAGVSQSPRYKVAKRGQDVALRCDPISGHVSLFWYQQALGQGPEFLTYFQNEAQLDKSGLPSDRFFAERPEGSVSTLKIQRTQQEDSAVYLCASSFFPGQKYEQYFGPGTRLTVT.

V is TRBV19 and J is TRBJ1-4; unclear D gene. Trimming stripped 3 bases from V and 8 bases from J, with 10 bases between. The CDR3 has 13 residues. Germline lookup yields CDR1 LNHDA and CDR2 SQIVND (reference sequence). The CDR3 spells CASSMREQEKLFF. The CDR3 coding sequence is TGTGCCAGTAGTATGAGGGAACAGGAAAAACTGTTTTTT.

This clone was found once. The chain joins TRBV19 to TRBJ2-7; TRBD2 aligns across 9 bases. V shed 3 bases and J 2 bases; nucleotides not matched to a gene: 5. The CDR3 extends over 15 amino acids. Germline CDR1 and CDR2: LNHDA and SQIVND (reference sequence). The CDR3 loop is CASSMPASGAYEQYF. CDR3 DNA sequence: TGTGCCAGTAGTATGCCGGCTAGCGGGGCCTACGAGCAGTACTTC.

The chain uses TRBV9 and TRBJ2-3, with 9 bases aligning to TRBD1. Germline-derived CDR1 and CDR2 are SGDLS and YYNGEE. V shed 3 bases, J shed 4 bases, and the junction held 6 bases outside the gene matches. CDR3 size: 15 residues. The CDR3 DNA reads TGTGCCAGCAGCGGGAGGACAGGGGCGGCAGATACGCAGTATTTT. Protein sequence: CASSGRTGAADTQYF.

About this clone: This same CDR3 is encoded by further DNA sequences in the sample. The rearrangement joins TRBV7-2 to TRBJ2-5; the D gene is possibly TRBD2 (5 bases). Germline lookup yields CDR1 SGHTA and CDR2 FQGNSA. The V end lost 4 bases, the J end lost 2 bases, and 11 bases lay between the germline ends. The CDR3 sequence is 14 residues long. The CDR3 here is CASSSQGGQETQYF. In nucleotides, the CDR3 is TGTGCCAGCAGCTCCCAAGGCGGGCAAGAGACCCAGTACTTC. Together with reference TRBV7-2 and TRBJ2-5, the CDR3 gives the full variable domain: GAGVSQSPSNKVTEKGKDVELRCDPISGHTALYWYRQSLGQGLEFLIYFQGNSAPDKSGLPSDRFSAERTGGSVSTLTIQRTQQEDSAVYLCASSSQGGQETQYFGPGTRLLVL.

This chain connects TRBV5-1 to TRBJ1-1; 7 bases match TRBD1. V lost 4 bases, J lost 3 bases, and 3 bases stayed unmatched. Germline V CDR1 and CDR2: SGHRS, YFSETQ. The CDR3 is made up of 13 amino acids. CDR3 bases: TGCGCCAGCAGCCGAGGGGGCGACACTGAAGCTTTCTTT. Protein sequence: CASSRGGDTEAFF.

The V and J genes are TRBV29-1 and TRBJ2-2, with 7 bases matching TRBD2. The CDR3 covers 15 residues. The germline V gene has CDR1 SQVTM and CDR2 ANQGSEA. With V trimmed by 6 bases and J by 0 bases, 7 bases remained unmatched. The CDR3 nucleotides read TGCAGCGTGAGTGGCCGGGGGGCGAACACCGGGGAGCTGTTTTTT. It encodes CSVSGRGANTGELFF.

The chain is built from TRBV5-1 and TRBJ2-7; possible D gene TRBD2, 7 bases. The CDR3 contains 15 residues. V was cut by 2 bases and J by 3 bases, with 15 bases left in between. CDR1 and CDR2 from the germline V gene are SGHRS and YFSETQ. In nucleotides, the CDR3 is TGCGCCAGCAGCTTAGAACAGGGAGGGTACTACGAGCAGTACTTC. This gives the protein CASSLEQGGYYEQYF.

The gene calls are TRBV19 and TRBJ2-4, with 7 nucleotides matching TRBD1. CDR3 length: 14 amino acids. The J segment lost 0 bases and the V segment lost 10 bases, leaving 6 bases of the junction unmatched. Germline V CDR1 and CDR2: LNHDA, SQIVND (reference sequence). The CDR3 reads CATRDRLAKNIQYF. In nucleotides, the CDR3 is TGTGCCACTCGGGACAGACTAGCCAAAAACATTCAGTACTTC.

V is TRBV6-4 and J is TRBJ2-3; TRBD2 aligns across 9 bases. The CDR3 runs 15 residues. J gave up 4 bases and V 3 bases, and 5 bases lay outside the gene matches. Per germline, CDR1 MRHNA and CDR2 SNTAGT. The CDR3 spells CASSDGGGAADTQYF. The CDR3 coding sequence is TGTGCCAGCAGTGATGGCGGGGGGGCGGCAGATACGCAGTATTTT.

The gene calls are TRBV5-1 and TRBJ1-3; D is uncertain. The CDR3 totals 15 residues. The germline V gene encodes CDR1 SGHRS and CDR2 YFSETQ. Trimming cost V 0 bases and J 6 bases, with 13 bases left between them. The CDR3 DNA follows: TGCGCCAGCAGCTTGGATTCCGGACTCGTAAACACCATATATTTT. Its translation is CASSLDSGLVNTIYF.

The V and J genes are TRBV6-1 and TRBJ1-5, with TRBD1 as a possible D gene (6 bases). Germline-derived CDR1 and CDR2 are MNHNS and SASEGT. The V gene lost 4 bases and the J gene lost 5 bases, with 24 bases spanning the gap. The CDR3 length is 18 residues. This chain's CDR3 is CASSGGRTGWELDQPQHF. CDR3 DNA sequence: TGTGCCAGCAGTGGAGGTCGTACAGGGTGGGAGCTCGATCAGCCCCAGCATTTT.